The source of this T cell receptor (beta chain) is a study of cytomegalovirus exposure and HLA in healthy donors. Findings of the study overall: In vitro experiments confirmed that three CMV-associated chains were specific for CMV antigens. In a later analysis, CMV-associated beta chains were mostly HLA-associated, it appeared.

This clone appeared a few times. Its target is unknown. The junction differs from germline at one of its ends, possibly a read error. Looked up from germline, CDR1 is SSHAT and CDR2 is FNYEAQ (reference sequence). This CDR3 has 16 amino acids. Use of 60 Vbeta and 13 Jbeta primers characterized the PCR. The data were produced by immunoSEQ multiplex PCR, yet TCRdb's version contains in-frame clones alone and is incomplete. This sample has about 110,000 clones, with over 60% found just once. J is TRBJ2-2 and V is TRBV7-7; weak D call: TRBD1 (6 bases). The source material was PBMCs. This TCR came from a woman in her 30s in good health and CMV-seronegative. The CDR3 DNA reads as TGTGCTAGCAGCTTAGCCAGTGGGGGCCTGACCGGGGAGCTGTTTTTT. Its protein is CASSLASGGLTGELFF.